The clone carrying this T cell receptor beta chain was detected ten times or more. This specimen belongs to a study of blood T cell repertoires in COVID-19. Study as a whole: The study drew acute and convalescent COVID-19 samples from the United States, Italy and Spain. The analysed material was cDNA or gDNA that came from T cells, B-cell-depleted T cells, or PBMCs.

The CDR3 is 12 amino acids. Germline V lookup: CDR1 SGHVS, CDR2 FQNEAQ. V was pared by 5 bases and J by 4 bases, with 9 bases between. Methods used by the authors: It was from reference gene primer amplification that nucleated cell counts were estimated. The method was immunoSEQ multiplex PCR; TCRdb's version includes in-frame clones alone and lacks a portion of them. V and J calls and clone size come straight from that table; D and trimming were deduced from the DNA. Here the sample spans 150,000 to 200,000 clones, roughly nine tenths being singletons. This receptor was identified in a man in his late teens or twenties who had recovered from COVID-19. The material sequenced was peripheral blood. The gene calls are TRBV7-8 and TRBJ2-7; D unresolved. In DNA, the CDR3 is TGTGCCAGCAGCGCGATGAGTTACGAGCAGTACTTC. It is translated as CASSAMSYEQYF.